Described below is a single TCR beta chain sequence and its context. The antigen is unknown. The sample comes from a study of PD-1 blockade in classical Hodgkin lymphoma. As for the study in general: Patients had nivolumab dosed at 3 mg/kg, delivered intravenously every 2 weeks. Broader study findings: A significant rise in TCR diversity by C4D1 was seen for CD4+ but not CD8+ cells. Individuals initiating nivolumab under 1 year after ASCT were excluded.

Autologous stem cell transplantation was followed by relapse in every patient, and brentuximab vedotin exposure varied. The germline V gene has CDR1 MDHEN and CDR2 SYDVKM. The CDR3 loop spans 14 amino acids. Deletions cut 3 bases from V and 5 bases from J, with 11 bases between. Generated by immunoSEQ multiplex PCR, the TCRdb table keeps only in-frame clones and is missing some. The sample lists approximately 850 clones; about three quarters were seen once. The TCR was taken from a human donor with classical Hodgkin lymphoma. The sequences come from peripheral blood mononuclear cells (PBMCs), collected at baseline. This rearrangement joins TRBV28 to TRBJ2-4; possible D gene TRBD1, 5 bases. Here the CDR3 reads CASSFLAGQNIQYF. The CDR3 DNA follows: TGTGCCAGCAGTTTTCTCGCAGGGCAAAACATTCAGTACTTC.